This T cell receptor beta chain derives from a study of cytomegalovirus exposure and HLA in healthy donors (TCRdb year 2017). Looking at the study overall: An earlier analysis of approximately 640 of the donors reported 250 to 350 Gb of sequence data and some 120 million unique TCR beta sequences from 190 million or so T cells. To decide whether each TCR beta V gene segment behaved as functional or pseudogenic, an earlier analysis of several hundred of the donors relied on high-throughput TCR beta sequencing. The aim of the study was to test whether cataloging public T cell receptors could identify signatures of past pathogen exposure. An early release covering roughly 640 HLA-typed donors comprised about 290 gigabases of sequencing data and around 86 million unique TCR sequences. A later genetic analysis used genome-wide SNP genotypes for about 60% of the roughly 670 donors, treating that subset as a discovery cohort. To study patterns of TCR occurrence, a later analysis re-analyzed previously published TCR beta repertoires from several hundred donors and added high-resolution HLA genotyping. About five DR-DQ haplotypes were treated as single units for association and clustering because of strong linkage in the cohort. The study used immunosequencing to profile the T cell repertoires of some 600 subjects and linked those repertoires to cytomegalovirus serostatus. A separate validation cohort of about 110 different subjects was used in addition to the 666-subject first cohort. High-throughput TCR immunosequencing, statistical association of individual TCRs with disease status, and machine learning were combined to predict cytomegalovirus infection status. The number of donors typed differed by locus, with about 629-630 for A, B, C, DRB1 and DQB1, roughly 520 for DQA1, approximately 580 for DPA1, and approximately 470 for DPB1. The genetic ancestry cluster associated with self-reported Caucasian donors included around 76% of the 350 to 500 genotyped donors. Every repertoire in the discovery cohort had been generated on one and the same sequencing platform. In the later analysis, no new phenotypic data were used to find candidate immune exposures; instead, reliance was placed on TCR beta sequences and their occurrence across donors. Donor age, sex, ethnicity and CMV serostatus were compiled together with the repertoire data. Class I and class II HLA loci were covered by the typing at four-digit resolution. Across about 370 genotyped donors of the cohort, an average of roughly 230,000 unique TCR beta nucleotide sequences per donor were sequenced, and roughly 20% of those sequences were non-productive. Overall study results and their limits: Linkage disequilibrium might explain the correlated functional status among segregating V segments, but an unknown experimental factor could not be ruled out. The study listed 150 to 200 TCR beta chains as associated with cytomegalovirus. Roughly uniform sequencing depth across donors was assumed in presence/absence analyses, although this assumption may not hold. Three of the identified cytomegalovirus-associated TCR beta chains were confirmed in vitro to be specific for cytomegalovirus antigens. The authors suggested that the approach could potentially be generalized to other disease states and immunological phenotypes. A later analysis found that most CMV-associated TCR beta chains appeared HLA-restricted, with HLA associations seemingly driven largely by CMV exposure. Approximately 16 rarely observed V segments, including chromosome 9 orphons, were excluded from the earlier analysis of several hundred of the donors because counts were too low. A further reported finding was that TCR beta sequences accurately predicted the HLA-A and HLA-B alleles for most subjects in the first cohort. According to a later genetic analysis, donors in an Asian-associated ancestry cluster had fewer N-insertions in productive TCRs than the roughly 670-donor mean. For the cohort, immune exposure information was limited to CMV serostatus. Some IMGT-functional V segments, including TRBV6-2 and TRBV6-3, could not be told apart with the 87-base-pair reads, so those segments were excluded. According to a later analysis, TCR association rates differed among HLA loci, with DRB1 alleles showing the most associated TCRs and HLA-C alleles showing the fewest. In a later genetic analysis, a missense DCLRE1C variant was associated with V-gene and J-gene trimming of TCR beta chains, and the association was replicated in an independent cohort. Several of the top co-occurrence clusters appeared to be linked to parvovirus B19, influenza, CMV and Epstein-Barr virus, according to a later analysis. This cohort had only TCR beta chains sequenced, and the lack of alpha or paired-chain data limited which features could be detected. An earlier analysis of approximately 540 of the donors showed that most TCR beta V segments appeared in productive rearrangements either about 87% or about 30% of the time, which broadly matched IMGT annotations. Specific HLA alleles were associated with 15,000 to 20,000 TCR beta sequences at a false discovery rate of 0.05 in a later analysis. When HLA alleles, especially DR and DQ, strongly co-occurred, attributing TCR associations to individual alleles was difficult. Across donors, most TCR sequences were observed very rarely, whereas some public TCRs were present in many individuals. In a later analysis, HLA-associated TCR beta chains were found to be more clonally expanded and to have lower generation probabilities than equally common non-associated chains. In both the original and validation cohorts, the classifier was reported to diagnose cytomegalovirus status with high specificity and sensitivity. Because HLA typing was unavailable for some donors at each locus, only the typed subset was used in association tests. A cluster of highly shared sequence variants was judged likely to represent a technical artifact of the sequencing pipeline.

The cohort consisted of 600 or so healthy bone marrow donors. At the time of sampling, all cohort members were nominally healthy, though unrecorded immune exposures were likely present. The donor tested CMV seronegative, placing the donor among the 350 or so seronegative members of the cohort. A peripheral blood sample was collected from each donor, and TCR beta sequencing was performed on peripheral blood mononuclear cells. Genomic DNA was extracted from the blood cell samples with the Qiagen DNeasy Blood Extraction Kit. According to the germline V gene (reference sequence), CDR1 reads SGHNT and CDR2 reads YYREEE. From the cysteine through the phenylalanine, the CDR3 covers 14 amino acids. Kept here is only the CDR3 DNA, which spans 42 bases and is read in frame from base 1. V is clipped by 2 bases and J by 2 bases, and the sequence between their germline boundaries is 8 bases long. The library came from the immunoSEQ multiplex PCR assay. The multiplex PCR relied on a mix of 60 forward primers for TCR Vbeta segments and 13 reverse primers for TCR Jbeta segments. A multiplex PCR assay on genomic DNA amplified the CDR3 region of rearranged TCR beta genes. Amplified TCR beta libraries were sequenced as 87-base-pair reads on the Illumina HiSeq System. Under the source paper's analysis protocol: A later analysis counted 65 million to 90 million unique TCR beta chains across the 500 to 850 repertoires, and some 11 million of these chains were shared by at least two donors. Raw reads were error-corrected and collapsed into unique sequences by a nearest-neighbor algorithm in which closely related sequences were merged to remove PCR and sequencing errors. Alignment of CDR3 sequences to IMGT reference sequences was used to assign V, D and J gene segments. Each retained sequence needed at least a six-nucleotide match to both a V gene segment and a J gene segment. Rearrangements were called productive when the CDR3 lacked stop codons and stayed in frame with V and J; all others were non-productive. Following IMGT convention, CDR3 was defined as the stretch from the second conserved V-encoded cysteine up to the conserved J-encoded phenylalanine. The earlier analysis of about 560 of the donors excluded any sequence lacking an unambiguous match to a single V gene segment. In an earlier analysis of a few hundred of the donors, a V segment was called functional when productive rearrangements were above 56.7%, and segregating when the standard deviation between donors exceeded 5%. A statistical classification framework was built to diagnose cytomegalovirus status from the catalog of TCR beta chain sequences. A later analysis assigned V and J genes by comparing TCR nucleotide sequences with IMGT/GENE-DB human TR gene sequences. The TCRdist pipeline was used in a later analysis to assign CDR3 sequences and most-parsimonious VDJ recombination scenarios. A later analysis defined each TCR beta chain by its CDR3 amino acid sequence plus V-gene family, and excluded reads lacking a unique V-gene family. A later analysis removed several hundred highly shared, low-generation-probability nucleotide sequences to deal with suspected cross-contamination and a sequencing artifact. A later analysis calculated a clonal expansion index for each public chain from normalized within-repertoire ranks of inferred template counts. Generation probabilities in a later analysis came from a VDJ recombination model fitted to out-of-frame rearrangements, and those results were checked against IGoR. A later analysis scored TCR-TCR, TCR-HLA and TCR-CMV co-occurrence with hypergeometric tests, applying a repertoire-size bias correction to TCR pairs. In a later analysis, false discovery rates were estimated by permuting HLA or CMV assignments 20 times. A later analysis grouped co-occurring TCRs with DBSCAN, adding TCRdist sequence similarity when clustering within HLA-allele-positive subsets. For co-occurrence clustering, repertoires with fewer than 30,000 or more than 120,000 public chains were excluded, along with a handful of repertoires with anomalous nucleotide sharing. The table comes from immuneACCESS by way of TCRdb, which keeps in-frame sequences with V and J called. Part of the clones is missing from these tables; in studies checked, under half for an unresolved V gene and the rest for unknown reasons. V and J calls and clone size are as listed in that table; D and trimming were resolved from the DNA. This sample has around 150,000 clones in its table, and roughly 87% of those were observed once. In total, the top ten clones hold about 0.85% of the sample.

With respect to this clone: Its antigen is unknown. No clone much larger than this one lies a single base away; base qualities are absent.

This chain is built from TRBV5-4 and TRBJ1-5, and the D gene may be TRBD1, 5 bases matching. Sequences were obtained from PBMCs. The receptor comes from a woman under 40 in good health and CMV-seronegative. This receptor has the CDR3 CASSFQGGNQPQHF. The base sequence is TGTGCCAGCAGCTTCCAGGGTGGCAATCAGCCCCAGCATTTT.